The present entry profiles one TCR beta chain with its context. TCRbeta library construction was performed incorporating unique molecular identifiers. TCRdb itself ran the PCR reads through MiXCR, one entry per CDR3 protein. The top ten hold more than 2% of the sample, which has approximately 520,000 distinct CDR3 sequences, about 33% seen once. Germline V gene data show CDR1 as MGHRA and CDR2 as YSYEKL. V was pared by 3 bases and J by 7 bases, with 14 bases of the junction left unmatched. The CDR3 is made up of 17 amino acids. The source of the sample is a study of T-cell reconstitution after alpha-beta-depleted transplantation in children.

This TCR was recovered from a human donor who donated a stem cell graft to a child with aplastic anemia. Sequencing was performed on PBMCs from the stem cell graft donor, taken from the stem cell graft. This rearrangement joins TRBV4-1 to TRBJ1-4; TRBD1 matches 7 bases. The CDR3: CASSHLGQTAGGEKLFF. The CDR3 DNA follows: TGCGCCAGCAGCCACTTAGGACAGACCGCAGGGGGTGAAAAACTGTTTTTT.